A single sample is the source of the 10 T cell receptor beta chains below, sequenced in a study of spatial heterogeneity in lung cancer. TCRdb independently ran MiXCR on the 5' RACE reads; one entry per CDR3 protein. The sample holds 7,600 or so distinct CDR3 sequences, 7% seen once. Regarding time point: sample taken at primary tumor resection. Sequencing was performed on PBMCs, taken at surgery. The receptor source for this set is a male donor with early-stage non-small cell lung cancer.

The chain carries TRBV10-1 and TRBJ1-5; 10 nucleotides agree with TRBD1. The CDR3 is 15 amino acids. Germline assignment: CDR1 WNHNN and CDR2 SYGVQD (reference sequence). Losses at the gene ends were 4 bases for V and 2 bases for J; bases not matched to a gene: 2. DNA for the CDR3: TGCGCCAGCAGTGGGGACAGGGGAGGCAATCAGCCCCAGCATTTT. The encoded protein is CASSGDRGGNQPQHF.

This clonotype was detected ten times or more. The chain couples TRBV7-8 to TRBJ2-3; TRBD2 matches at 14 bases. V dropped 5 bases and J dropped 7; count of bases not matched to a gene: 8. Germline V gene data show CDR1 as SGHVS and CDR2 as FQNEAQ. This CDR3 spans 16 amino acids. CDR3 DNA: TGTGCCAGCAGCCCCCGGACTAGCGGGAGGAGGAATACGCAGTATTTT. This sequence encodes CASSPRTSGRRNTQYF.

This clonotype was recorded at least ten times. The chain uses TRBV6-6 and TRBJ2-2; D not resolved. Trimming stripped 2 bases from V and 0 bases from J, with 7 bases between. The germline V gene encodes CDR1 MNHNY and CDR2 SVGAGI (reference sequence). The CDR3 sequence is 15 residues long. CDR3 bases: TGTGCCAGCAGTTACCCAATCTCGAACACCGGGGAGCTGTTTTTT. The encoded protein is CASSYPISNTGELFF.

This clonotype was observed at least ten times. The DNA of the CDR3 is TGTGCCAGCAGCCACTCTAGCGTCCCAGAGACCCAGTACTTC. This encodes CASSHSSVPETQYF. V usage is TRBV7-9 and J usage is TRBJ2-5; a weak D match, TRBD2 (6 bases). Trimming took off 5 bases at V and 4 bases at J, with 14 bases between the two ends. The CDR3 consists of 14 residues. Germline V CDR1 and CDR2: SEHNR, FQNEAQ (reference sequence).

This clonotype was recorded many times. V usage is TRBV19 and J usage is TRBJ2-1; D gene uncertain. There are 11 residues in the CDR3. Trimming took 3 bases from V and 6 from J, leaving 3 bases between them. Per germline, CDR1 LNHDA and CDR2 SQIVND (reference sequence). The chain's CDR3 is CASSIRNEQFF. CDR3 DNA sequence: TGTGCCAGTAGTATCCGCAATGAGCAGTTCTTC.

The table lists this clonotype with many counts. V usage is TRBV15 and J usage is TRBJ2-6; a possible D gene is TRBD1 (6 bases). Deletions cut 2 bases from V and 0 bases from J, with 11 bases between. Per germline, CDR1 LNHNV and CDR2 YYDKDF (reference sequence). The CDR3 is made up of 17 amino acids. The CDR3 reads CATSRSLGGSGANVLTF. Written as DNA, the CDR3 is TGTGCCACCAGCAGATCCTTAGGGGGCTCTGGGGCCAACGTCCTGACTTTC.

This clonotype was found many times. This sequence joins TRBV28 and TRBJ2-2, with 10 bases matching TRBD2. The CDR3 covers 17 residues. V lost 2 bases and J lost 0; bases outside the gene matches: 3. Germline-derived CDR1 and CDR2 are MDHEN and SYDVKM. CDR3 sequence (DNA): TGTGCCAGCAGTTTAGTACTAGCGGGAACGAACACCGGGGAGCTGTTTTTT. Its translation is CASSLVLAGTNTGELFF.

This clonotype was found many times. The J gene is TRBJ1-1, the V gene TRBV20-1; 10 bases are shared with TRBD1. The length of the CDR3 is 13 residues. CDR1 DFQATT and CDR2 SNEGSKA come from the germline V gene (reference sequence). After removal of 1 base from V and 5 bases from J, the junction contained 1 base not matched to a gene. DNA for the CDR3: TGCAGTGCTAGAGGGACAGGGGGTACTGAAGCTTTCTTT. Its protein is CSARGTGGTEAFF.

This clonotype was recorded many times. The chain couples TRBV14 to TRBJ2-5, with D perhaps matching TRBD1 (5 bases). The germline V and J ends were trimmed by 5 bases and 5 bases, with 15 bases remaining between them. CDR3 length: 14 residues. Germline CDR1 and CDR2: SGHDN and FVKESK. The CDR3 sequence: CASSSGRVAETQYF. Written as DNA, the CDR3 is TGTGCCAGCAGCTCAGGCAGGGTAGCCGAGACCCAGTACTTC.

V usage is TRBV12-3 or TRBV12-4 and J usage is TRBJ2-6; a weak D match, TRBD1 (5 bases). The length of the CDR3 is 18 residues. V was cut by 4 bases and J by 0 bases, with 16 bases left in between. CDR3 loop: CASSSPVQAYSGANVLTF. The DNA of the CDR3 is TGTGCCAGCAGTTCCCCGGTACAGGCTTACTCTGGGGCCAACGTCCTGACTTTC.